This T cell receptor (beta chain) stems from a study of blood T cell repertoires in COVID-19. Study in general: Acute and convalescent COVID-19 samples came from the United States, Italy and Spain.

Methods used by the authors: For nucleated cells, counts were estimated from reference gene primer amplification. Some clones are missing from TCRdb's copy, which holds only in-frame ones; the method was immunoSEQ multiplex PCR. V, J and clone size are taken as reported in that table, and D and trimming were inferred from the DNA itself. The sample includes about 59,000 clones, around 90% of them seen just once. Germline loops: CDR1 SGHTA, CDR2 FQGNSA. The CDR3 extends over 15 amino acids. V lost 1 base to trimming and J lost 3 bases, with 10 bases between them. The origin of this receptor is an elderly man with acute or convalescent COVID-19. The rearrangement uses TRBV7-2 and TRBJ1-5, with D perhaps matching TRBD1 (5 bases). The sequencing sample was made of peripheral blood. DNA for the CDR3: TGTGCCAGCAGCTTAGATACAGGCTACAATCAGCCCCAGCATTTT. This encodes CASSLDTGYNQPQHF.